These T cell receptor beta chains were read from a single sample in a study of shared T cell receptors in the human thymus. Produced via immunoSEQ multiplex PCR; TCRdb's table is partial and in-frame only. The sample has hundreds of thousands of clones, about four fifths seen once. The data were also submitted as part of a second study, on human thymus T cells.

The sequencing input was thymocytes. Source of these receptors: a boy in the first two years of life with a congenital heart defect. The CDR3 runs from the conserved cysteine through the conserved F or W. A D gene is named only where the DNA matches it firmly. Clone size, where shown, is once, few, many, or a class for clones that have expanded.

j_call d_call clone_size v_call cdr3_aa cdr3_nt
TRBJ2-7 TRBD1 - TRBV25-1 CASSKHRDREYEQYF TGTGCCAGCAGTAAACACCGTGACAGGGAATACGAGCAGTACTTC
TRBJ1-2 - once TRBV5-1 CASSPEGGESTNYGYTF TGCGCCAGCAGCCCCGAAGGGGGGGAGTCCACTAACTATGGCTACACCTTC
TRBJ2-7 TRBD1 - TRBV25-1 CATRPGQGHEQYF TGTGCCACTAGGCCGGGACAGGGGCACGAGCAGTACTTC
TRBJ2-1 TRBD1 once TRBV29-1 CSVGTGSSYNEQFF TGCAGCGTCGGGACAGGGAGCTCCTACAATGAGCAGTTCTTC
TRBJ2-7 TRBD2 - TRBV7-6 CASSPASGRAPEQYF TGTGCCAGCAGCCCAGCTAGCGGGAGGGCCCCGGAGCAGTACTTC
TRBJ2-1 - - TRBV14 CASSLTHGTRQFF TGTGCCAGCAGCCTCACCCACGGGACAAGGCAGTTCTTC
TRBJ2-5 TRBD1 - TRBV5-6 CASSFDRGRSQYF TGTGCCAGCAGCTTTGACAGGGGCCGTTCCCAGTACTTC
TRBJ2-2 TRBD2 - TRBV5-1 CAVQRERAGELFF TGCGCCGTTCAGCGGGAGCGGGCCGGGGAGCTGTTTTTT
TRBJ2-5 - - TRBV11-1 CASSLAGRETQYF TGTGCCAGCAGCTTAGCAGGGAGAGAGACCCAGTACTTC
TRBJ2-1 TRBD2 - TRBV14 CASSPRPPGLAGEFEQFF TGTGCCAGCAGCCCGCGACCCCCGGGACTAGCGGGAGAATTTGAGCAGTTCTTC
TRBJ2-1 - - TRBV7-8 CASSLVGLYNEQFF TGTGCCAGCAGCTTAGTGGGCCTTTACAATGAGCAGTTCTTC
TRBJ2-5 - - TRBV5-6 CASSLEGHRLGETQYF TGTGCCAGCAGCTTGGAGGGACATCGCCTAGGCGAGACCCAGTACTTC
TRBJ2-5 - - TRBV7-8 CASSPREPEETQYF TGTGCCAGCAGCCCACGGGAGCCGGAGGAGACCCAGTACTTC
TRBJ2-5 - few TRBV5-1 CASNPGIQETQYF TGCGCCAGCAACCCAGGGATCCAAGAGACCCAGTACTTC
TRBJ2-3 - few TRBV4-1 CASSQGGSSGSETDTQYF TGCGCCAGCAGCCAAGGGGGGAGCAGCGGGTCCGAGACAGATACGCAGTATTTT
TRBJ2-1 - few TRBV12-5 CASGLVEGGHPYNEQFF TGTGCTAGTGGTTTGGTAGAGGGCGGCCACCCTTACAATGAGCAGTTCTTC
TRBJ1-4 - once TRBV6-1 CASSESVSGGQHGKLFF TGTGCCAGCAGTGAAAGTGTATCGGGGGGACAACATGGAAAACTGTTTTTT
TRBJ2-7 TRBD2 few TRBV19 CASSTLGGIEQYF TGTGCCAGTAGTACCCTCGGGGGGATCGAGCAGTACTTC
TRBJ1-3 - - TRBV7-2 CASSLGGTAPGNTIYF TGTGCCAGCAGCTTGGGAGGGACCGCGCCCGGAAACACCATATATTTT
TRBJ2-3 TRBD2 - TRBV5-8 CASRAGPGLAHWRGDTQYF TGTGCCAGCCGCGCAGGTCCCGGACTAGCGCACTGGAGGGGAGATACGCAGTATTTT
TRBJ2-3 - - TRBV27 CASSVRDGQTSTDTQYF TGTGCCAGCAGTGTACGGGATGGACAGACTAGCACAGATACGCAGTATTTT
TRBJ1-5 - - TRBV28 CASSIQGLRQPQHF TGTGCCAGCAGTATTCAGGGGTTGCGGCAGCCCCAGCATTTT
TRBJ2-5 TRBD2 - TRBV29-1 CSDHGGSSDSGETQYF TGCAGCGACCACGGCGGGAGTTCCGATTCGGGAGAGACCCAGTACTTC
TRBJ2-7 TRBD2 - TRBV6-6 CASSSISSGSPYEQYF TGTGCCAGCAGTTCCATATCTAGCGGGAGCCCCTACGAGCAGTACTTC
TRBJ1-1 - - TRBV5-1 CASRQAGAIEAFF TGCGCCAGCAGGCAGGCAGGTGCCATTGAAGCTTTCTTT
TRBJ2-5 - - TRBV4-3 CASSQVSYPKTQYF TGCGCCAGCAGCCAAGTTAGTTACCCGAAGACCCAGTACTTC
TRBJ1-6 - - TRBV5-8 CASSTEPVESSYNSPLHF TGTGCCAGCAGCACCGAGCCGGTGGAGAGCTCCTATAATTCACCCCTCCACTTT
TRBJ2-1 TRBD2 - TRBV27 CASRSPNVPTSGDGYNEQFF TGTGCCAGCAGGTCCCCTAACGTTCCAACTAGCGGAGACGGCTACAATGAGCAGTTCTTC
TRBJ2-1 - - TRBV10-3 CAIRRGRNPYNEQFF TGTGCCATCCGGAGAGGGAGAAATCCCTACAATGAGCAGTTCTTC
TRBJ2-5 TRBD1 few TRBV7-2 CASSLDRDSTMETQYF TGTGCCAGCAGCTTAGATCGGGACAGTACCATGGAGACCCAGTACTTC
TRBJ2-1 TRBD2 - TRBV15 CATSNPGGASGTPQAFGRPNEQFF TGTGCCACCAGCAACCCCGGGGGGGCTAGCGGAACGCCCCAAGCGTTCGGGAGGCCCAATGAGCAGTTCTTC
TRBJ1-4 - - TRBV4-3 CASSQDVRDTNEKLFF TGCGCCAGCAGCCAAGATGTGAGGGACACGAATGAAAAACTGTTTTTT
TRBJ1-5 - - TRBV4-1 CASSQGVGGGQPQHF TGCGCCAGCAGCCAAGGGGTGGGGGGAGGCCAGCCCCAGCATTTT
TRBJ2-2 TRBD1 - TRBV29-1 CSVESPAGGNTGELFF TGCAGCGTTGAATCACCGGCAGGGGGGAACACCGGGGAGCTGTTTTTT
TRBJ1-3 - few TRBV6-1 CASSDELSSGNTIYF TGTGCCAGCAGTGATGAGCTGAGCTCTGGAAACACCATATATTTT
TRBJ1-1 TRBD1 few TRBV10-1 CASRPELDRGAEAFF TGCGCCAGCAGGCCGGAATTGGACAGGGGCGCTGAAGCTTTCTTT
TRBJ2-3 TRBD2 - TRBV9 CASSVRGLAGPTSTDTQYF TGTGCCAGCAGCGTAAGGGGACTAGCGGGTCCTACTAGCACAGATACGCAGTATTTT
TRBJ2-1 TRBD2 - TRBV6-5 CASSYSPGREYNEQFF TGTGCCAGCAGTTACTCCCCCGGGAGGGAGTACAATGAGCAGTTCTTC
TRBJ2-2 - - TRBV5-1 CASSLSPYRDGTGELFF TGCGCCAGCAGCTTGTCCCCTTACAGGGATGGGACCGGGGAGCTGTTTTTT
TRBJ1-1 TRBD1 - TRBV5-1 CASSTDRGLNTEAFF TGCGCCAGCAGCACGGACAGGGGCCTGAACACTGAAGCTTTCTTT
TRBJ2-3 - few TRBV5-8 CASIDSSGLSTDTQYF TGTGCCAGCATTGATTCGAGCGGGCTAAGCACAGATACGCAGTATTTT
TRBJ2-7 - - TRBV6-5 CASSYGHGVRPYEQYF TGTGCCAGCAGTTACGGTCATGGAGTGCGACCTTACGAGCAGTACTTC
TRBJ2-1 TRBD1 - TRBV28 CASSTQGDHHGTSEQFF TGTGCCAGCAGTACACAGGGGGACCATCATGGTACTAGTGAGCAGTTCTTC
TRBJ2-7 - - TRBV4-1 CASSQDRRGYEQYF TGCGCCAGCAGCCAAGACCGCAGGGGCTACGAGCAGTACTTC
TRBJ2-1 TRBD1 - TRBV7-9 CASSLDPGQGTNEQFF TGTGCCAGCAGCTTAGATCCGGGACAGGGCACCAATGAGCAGTTCTTC
TRBJ2-7 - - TRBV5-4 CASSPGLTWEQYF TGTGCCAGCAGCCCCGGACTCACCTGGGAGCAGTACTTC
TRBJ2-1 TRBD2 few TRBV6-5 CASRSSGGSYNEQFF TGTGCCAGCAGAAGTAGCGGGGGCTCCTACAATGAGCAGTTCTTC
TRBJ2-5 TRBD1 few TRBV7-7 CASSLDRVGETQYF TGTGCTAGCAGCTTAGACAGGGTTGGGGAGACCCAGTACTTC
TRBJ2-2 - - TRBV6-5 CASSYSNLAFTGELFF TGTGCCAGCAGTTACTCGAATCTAGCGTTCACCGGGGAGCTGTTTTTT
TRBJ2-1 - - TRBV5-1 CASSLGRDNEQFF TGCGCCAGCAGCTTGGGCAGGGACAATGAGCAGTTCTTC
TRBJ2-1 - - TRBV6-6 CASRTAVNEQFF TGTGCCAGCAGGACTGCTGTCAATGAGCAGTTCTTC
TRBJ2-5 - - TRBV4-2 CASSRARRASETKETQYF TGTGCCAGCAGCCGCGCCCGCCGGGCTAGCGAAACGAAAGAGACCCAGTACTTC
TRBJ1-1 TRBD1 once TRBV25-1 CASSTRQGPATEAFF TGTGCCAGCAGTACGCGACAGGGGCCAGCAACTGAAGCTTTCTTT
TRBJ2-1 TRBD2 - TRBV5-1 CASSLAGTGGSTNEQFF TGCGCCAGCAGCTTGGCCGGTACGGGAGGGTCTACCAATGAGCAGTTCTTC
TRBJ1-1 TRBD1 - TRBV6-5 CASSCRQGGTEAFF TGTGCCAGCAGTTGCCGACAGGGGGGGACTGAAGCTTTCTTT
TRBJ2-3 - - TRBV27 CASSGGPTPDTQYF TGTGCCAGCAGTGGTGGGCCTACGCCAGATACGCAGTATTTT
TRBJ2-2 - - TRBV21-1 CASSKRQGAWGTGELFF TGTGCCAGCAGCAAAAGGCAAGGGGCCTGGGGCACCGGGGAGCTGTTTTTT
TRBJ1-1 - - TRBV29-1 CSVVPAGNTEAFF TGCAGCGTTGTACCCGCAGGGAACACTGAAGCTTTCTTT